This is a list of T cell receptor beta chains from one sample in a study of breast tumors, draining lymph nodes, adjacent tissues. One entry per CDR3 protein, called by TCRdb with MiXCR from the multiplex PCR reads. The data contain about 200,000 distinct CDR3 sequences, roughly 31% of them singletons. The source material was axillary lymph node tissue. The receptors derive from a female donor with breast cancer. Some clones in this sample may be carry-over from other donors' samples. Both conserved end residues are part of each CDR3. The D gene is left open where the match is weak. Rows may omit the clone size; those that give it use once, few, many or a size class.

DNA: TGTGCCAGCAGACCCGTGAGTAACGGGGGAGAAGGTTCACCCCTCCACTTT; CDR3: CASRPVSNGGEGSPLHF; V: TRBV6-5; D: .; J: TRBJ1-6; size: many
DNA: TGTGCCAGCAGCTTGTCGACACCGCCCTATGGCTACACCTTC; CDR3: CASSLSTPPYGYTF; V: TRBV11-2; D: .; J: TRBJ1-2; size: few
DNA: TGTGCCAGCAGGGAGAGAGCTTCCTACAATGAGCAGTTCTTC; CDR3: CASRERASYNEQFF; V: TRBV12-3/TRBV12-4; D: .; J: TRBJ2-1; size: .
DNA: TGCAGCGTTCAAGGACTAGCGTGGTCTGGGGCCAACGTCCTGACTTTC; CDR3: CSVQGLAWSGANVLTF; V: TRBV29-1; D: TRBD2; J: TRBJ2-6; size: .
DNA: TGTGCCAGCAGTCGCCCCGTGGGGGGCACAGATACGCAGTATTTT; CDR3: CASSRPVGGTDTQYF; V: TRBV12-3/TRBV12-4; D: .; J: TRBJ2-3; size: many
DNA: TGTGCCAGCACGAGCTGGGGACAGAAGGACACTGAAGCTTTCTTT; CDR3: CASTSWGQKDTEAFF; V: TRBV7-9; D: TRBD1; J: TRBJ1-1; size: .
DNA: TGTGCCATCAGTAGTTACCGAAGCGGGAGGGCCCGGAATGAGCAGTTCTTC; CDR3: CAISSYRSGRARNEQFF; V: TRBV10-3; D: TRBD2; J: TRBJ2-1; size: .
DNA: TGTGCCAGCAGTTCAGGACAGGGGATGGAACAGCCCCAGCATTTT; CDR3: CASSSGQGMEQPQHF; V: TRBV12-3/TRBV12-4; D: TRBD1; J: TRBJ1-5; size: many
DNA: TGTGCCAGCAGCAACCTAACCCCGGGACTAGGCACAGATACGCAGTATTTT; CDR3: CASSNLTPGLGTDTQYF; V: TRBV7-2; D: TRBD2; J: TRBJ2-3; size: many
DNA: TGTGCCAGCAGCGCGCCTAGGGACAGGGGATTAGAAGATACGCAGTATTTT; CDR3: CASSAPRDRGLEDTQYF; V: TRBV9; D: TRBD1; J: TRBJ2-3; size: many
DNA: TGCGCCAGCAGCCAACCGGGACTCCGGGAGGAAAAACTGTTTTTT; CDR3: CASSQPGLREEKLFF; V: TRBV4-1; D: .; J: TRBJ1-4; size: many
DNA: TGTGCCAGCAGCTCCAGACTAGCGGCCCTCTGGGGCACAGATACGCAGTATTTT; CDR3: CASSSRLAALWGTDTQYF; V: TRBV11-2; D: TRBD2; J: TRBJ2-3; size: few
DNA: TGCAGCGTTGGACAGGGGGATCAGCCCCAGCATTTT; CDR3: CSVGQGDQPQHF; V: TRBV29-1; D: TRBD1; J: TRBJ1-5; size: .
DNA: TGTGCCACCTCCGGGAAAAACTACAATGAGCAGTTCTTC; CDR3: CATSGKNYNEQFF; V: TRBV10-3; D: .; J: TRBJ2-1; size: many